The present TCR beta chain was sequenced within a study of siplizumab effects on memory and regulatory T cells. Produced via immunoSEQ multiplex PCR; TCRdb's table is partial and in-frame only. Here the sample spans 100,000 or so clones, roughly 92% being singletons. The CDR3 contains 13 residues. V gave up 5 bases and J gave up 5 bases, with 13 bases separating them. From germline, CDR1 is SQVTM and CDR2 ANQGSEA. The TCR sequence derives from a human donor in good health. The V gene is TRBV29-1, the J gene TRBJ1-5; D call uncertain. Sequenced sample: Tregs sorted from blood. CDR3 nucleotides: TGCAGCGTTAAAACAGAATACGATCAGCCCCAGCATTTT. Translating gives CSVKTEYDQPQHF.